The rows below give T cell receptor beta chains drawn from one sample of a study of Graves' ophthalmopathy and Graves' hyperthyroidism. A single record per CDR3 protein comes from TCRdb applying MiXCR to the multiplex PCR reads. The data contain over 150,000 distinct CDR3 sequences, about 40% of them seen just once; the ten biggest clones take up 4.5% to 6%. Sequencing was carried out using peripheral blood. The receptors come from a woman aged 40-49 years with Graves' ophthalmopathy. Each CDR3 is given with its conserved first and last residue. The order of the fields is V gene, D gene, CDR3 length, clone size, J gene, CDR3 DNA, CDR3 protein. D genes are given only for firm matches. Expanded clones are given a class, and other clones once, few, many or no size at all.

>TRBV5-1|-|14|many|TRBJ1-2
TGCGCCAGCAGCTTACAGGATGCTAACTATGGCTACACCTTC
CASSLQDANYGYTF
>TRBV12-3/TRBV12-4|-|12|once|TRBJ2-7
TGTGCCAGCAGCACCGACCCCCGGGAGCAGTACTTC
CASSTDPREQYF
>TRBV6-1|-|13|many|TRBJ2-7
TGTGCCAGCAGTCCCAGTCCGGGATACGAGCAGTACTTC
CASSPSPGYEQYF
>TRBV6-5|-|13|-|TRBJ2-7
TGTGCCAGCAGTTACATGGGGAGATACGAGCAGTACTTC
CASSYMGRYEQYF
>TRBV28|TRBD1|13|few|TRBJ2-7
TGTGCCAGCAGTCTGGACAGGGCACACGAGCAGTACTTC
CASSLDRAHEQYF
>TRBV7-9|-|12|-|TRBJ2-5
TGTGCCTGTGCGGCGGGCCAAGAGACCCAGTACTTC
CACAAGQETQYF
>TRBV12-3/TRBV12-4|-|13|few|TRBJ1-1
TGTGCCAGCAGTTTTGCTGGTAGGGCTGAAGCTTTCTTT
CASSFAGRAEAFF
>TRBV28|TRBD1|16|-|TRBJ1-1
TGTGCCAGCAGTACGGACAGGTCGGTGATGAACACTGAAGCTTTCTTT
CASSTDRSVMNTEAFF
>TRBV2|TRBD2|14|-|TRBJ2-7
TGTGCCAGCAGTGTTCTAGCGGGAGTCTACGAGCAGTACTTC
CASSVLAGVYEQYF
>TRBV28|-|14|many|TRBJ2-7
TGTGCCAGCAGTCGCCCCGGTTTAGCCTACGAGCAGTACTTC
CASSRPGLAYEQYF
>TRBV19|-|13|many|TRBJ2-7
TGTGCCAGTAGTATAGCCAGATCTCACGAGCAGTACTTC
CASSIARSHEQYF
>TRBV6-2/TRBV6-3|-|17|-|TRBJ2-7
TGTGCCAGCACCATAGCCGGGGCTGGAGGAGACTCCTACGAGCAGTACTTC
CASTIAGAGGDSYEQYF
>TRBV6-2/TRBV6-3|-|16|-|TRBJ1-5
TGTGCCAGCAGTTACTCCTCCGGTTCCGTCAATCAGCCCCAGCATTTT
CASSYSSGSVNQPQHF
>TRBV12-3/TRBV12-4|TRBD1|17|-|TRBJ1-2
TGTGCCAGCAGTTCCTATTTCCCCGGGACAGGGGTCTCTGGCTACACCTTC
CASSSYFPGTGVSGYTF
>TRBV19|TRBD1|13|-|TRBJ1-2
TGTGCCAGTAAGAGGACAGGGCCCTATGGCTACACCTTC
CASKRTGPYGYTF
>TRBV20-1|-|15|many|TRBJ1-2
TGCAGTGCTAGAGATCTAGGGCAGGGTGACTATGGCTACACCTTC
CSARDLGQGDYGYTF
>TRBV6-1|-|14|few|TRBJ2-5
TGTGCCAGCAGTGCTCGGGACACGGGGGAGACCCAGTACTTC
CASSARDTGETQYF
>TRBV29-1|-|10|many|TRBJ1-2
TGCAGCGTTGAAGGGGAAGGCTACACCTTC
CSVEGEGYTF
>TRBV28|-|14|many|TRBJ1-5
TGTGCCAGCATAGAAGGGGCTCCTGACCAGCCCCAGCATTTT
CASIEGAPDQPQHF
>TRBV4-1|-|14|many|TRBJ1-1
TGCGCCAGCAGCCGAGACCGGGCGATCACTGAAGCTTTCTTT
CASSRDRAITEAFF
>TRBV12-3/TRBV12-4|TRBD2|13|-|TRBJ2-7
TGTGCCAGCAGCGGACTAGGGGACTACGAGCAGTACTTC
CASSGLGDYEQYF
>TRBV7-2|TRBD1|13|many|TRBJ2-7
TGTGCCTGCAGACGGGACAGGGCGGACGAGCAGTACTTC
CACRRDRADEQYF
>TRBV28|-|13|many|TRBJ2-5
TGTGCCAGCAGTCGTTCGGGGGCGGAGACCCAGTACTTC
CASSRSGAETQYF
>TRBV9|TRBD1|14|many|TRBJ2-5
TGTGCCAGCAGCGTAGCGTACAGGGGGGAGACCCAGTACTTC
CASSVAYRGETQYF
>TRBV20-1|-|14|many|TRBJ2-2
TGCAGTGCTAGAGGTGCCTGGGACACCGGGGAGCTGTTTTTT
CSARGAWDTGELFF
>TRBV28|TRBD1|13|many|TRBJ1-2
TGTGCCAGCAACCGGCCAGGGGGCCGTGGCTACACCTTC
CASNRPGGRGYTF
>TRBV4-3|-|16|many|TRBJ2-2
TGCGCCAGCAGCCAAGGGGGGTCCAGGGACACCGGGGAGCTGTTTTTT
CASSQGGSRDTGELFF
>TRBV19|-|14|many|TRBJ1-3
TGTGCCACAACCGGACGGGTCTCTGGAAACACCATATATTTT
CATTGRVSGNTIYF
>TRBV11-1|TRBD2|19|-|TRBJ2-2
TGTGCCAGCAGCTCACCCGGGACTAGCGGGAGCAGGGACACCGGGGAGCTGTTTTTT
CASSSPGTSGSRDTGELFF
>TRBV18|TRBD1|16|-|TRBJ1-1
TGTGCCAGCTCATCTACAGGGGGCGATGGGAACACTGAAGCTTTCTTT
CASSSTGGDGNTEAFF
>TRBV28|TRBD1|13|-|TRBJ2-5
TGTGCCAGCACCGACAGGGGCGAAGAGACCCAGTACTTC
CASTDRGEETQYF
>TRBV25-1|TRBD1|14|many|TRBJ2-7
TGTGCCAGCAGCGAGACAGGGACCATAGGCGAGCAGTACTTC
CASSETGTIGEQYF
>TRBV19|-|13|many|TRBJ2-2
TGTGCCAGTAGTATGGGGGTTACCGGGGAGCTGTTTTTT
CASSMGVTGELFF
>TRBV12-3/TRBV12-4|-|13|many|TRBJ2-7
TGTGCCAGCAGTTTAAGCTCCTCCTACGAGCAGTACTTC
CASSLSSSYEQYF
>TRBV6-1|-|11|many|TRBJ1-1
TGTGCCAGCAGTGAATTAACTGAAGCTTTCTTT
CASSELTEAFF
>TRBV19|-|12|-|TRBJ2-5
TGTGCCAGTAGTACAGAAAGGGGGACCCAGTACTTC
CASSTERGTQYF
>TRBV6-4|-|17|many|TRBJ2-2
TGTGCCAGCAGCCGCCACGAGACAGCGAGGAACACCGGGGAGCTGTTTTTT
CASSRHETARNTGELFF
>TRBV7-2|-|15|-|TRBJ1-2
TGTGCCAGCAGCTTAGCGCTACGGGGTAACTATGGCTACACCTTC
CASSLALRGNYGYTF
>TRBV11-2|-|14|few|TRBJ1-2
TGTGCCAGCAGCTTTCGGTCTCCTAACTATGGCTACACCTTC
CASSFRSPNYGYTF
>TRBV6-2/TRBV6-3|-|14|-|TRBJ1-1
TGTGCCAGCAGCCTCGTCACAGTGAACACTGAAGCTTTCTTT
CASSLVTVNTEAFF
>TRBV7-2|TRBD1|16|few|TRBJ2-5
TGTGCCAGCAGTAAACCGGGACAGGGGTCGATGGAGACCCAGTACTTC
CASSKPGQGSMETQYF
>TRBV6-2/TRBV6-3|-|12|-|TRBJ2-2
TGTGCCAGCAATGAGTTGACCGGGGAGCTGTTTTTT
CASNELTGELFF
>TRBV12-3/TRBV12-4|TRBD1|18|-|TRBJ1-5
TGTGCCAGCAGTTTATTTTTAGGTGGGACAGGAGGCAATCAGCCCCAGCATTTT
CASSLFLGGTGGNQPQHF
>TRBV29-1|-|13|once|TRBJ2-7
TGCAGCGTACGAACGGGGAGCTCCTACGAGCAGTACTTC
CSVRTGSSYEQYF
>TRBV20-1|-|12|many|TRBJ1-2
TGCAGTGCTCTTCAGGAAACCTATGGCTACACCTTC
CSALQETYGYTF
>TRBV5-4|TRBD1|15|-|TRBJ1-5
TGTGCCAGCAGCTTGTACACAGGGGGGTATCAGCCCCAGCATTTT
CASSLYTGGYQPQHF
>TRBV6-2/TRBV6-3|TRBD2|18|-|TRBJ2-7
TGTGCCAGCAGTTATTTTCCGGGACTAGCGGGAGAAACCTACGAGCAGTACTTC
CASSYFPGLAGETYEQYF
>TRBV7-2|-|14|few|TRBJ2-7
TGTGCCAGCAGCTACGGGGAAACAACCTACGAGCAGTACTTC
CASSYGETTYEQYF
>TRBV2|-|13|many|TRBJ1-3
TGTGCCAGCATGGGCCAGATTGGAAACACCATATATTTT
CASMGQIGNTIYF
>TRBV19|TRBD2|18|-|TRBJ2-4
TGTGCCAGTAGTCCCCAGACTAGCGGGAGTATAGCCAAAAACATTCAGTACTTC
CASSPQTSGSIAKNIQYF
>TRBV7-8|-|13|many|TRBJ1-1
TGTGCCATCAGGCGCCTGGGGAACACTGAAGCTTTCTTT
CAIRRLGNTEAFF
>TRBV6-2/TRBV6-3|-|11|-|TRBJ2-7
TGTGCCAGCAGGAATATCTACGAGCAGTACTTC
CASRNIYEQYF
>TRBV11-2|-|11|-|TRBJ2-7
TGTGCCAGCAGCATAGGGCACGAGCAGTACTTC
CASSIGHEQYF
>TRBV7-2|-|14|many|TRBJ1-5
TGTGCCAGCAGCTTAGAGATAGTCAATCAGCCCCAGCATTTT
CASSLEIVNQPQHF
>TRBV12-3/TRBV12-4|-|17|-|TRBJ2-7
TGTGCCAGCAGTTTGGACCGCATCGGCCGGAGGACCTACGAGCAGTACTTC
CASSLDRIGRRTYEQYF
>TRBV14|TRBD2|14|many|TRBJ2-5
TGTGCCAGCAGCCTAGGACTAGCTCAAGAGACCCAGTACTTC
CASSLGLAQETQYF